This T cell receptor beta chain emerged from a study of post-analysis software for immune sequencing data. Overall study: In terms of disease course, relapsing-remitting, secondary progressive and progressive-relapsing multiple sclerosis were included.

Built from TCR beta cDNA, the libraries had unique molecular identifiers in them. T cells, about 0.9 to 11 million of them, yielded a few hundred thousand cDNA molecules. TCRdb reanalysed the PCR reads using MiXCR and keeps one entry per CDR3 protein. This sample carries 750,000 to 950,000 distinct CDR3 sequences, 53% of them seen once, and the ten largest clones take about 4.8%. As concerns this clonotype: Its antigen is as yet unknown.

Germline V gene sequence: CDR1 SGHRS, CDR2 YFSETQ. Trimming cost V 4 bases and J 5 bases, with 13 bases left between them. The CDR3 loop spans 13 amino acids. Study conclusions and caveats: The authors found that F measure strongly co-clustered same-batch samples. Elevated frequency relative to controls characterized several TRBV segments in patients, TRBV5-6, TRBV5-1 and TRBV20-1 among them. Diversity measured as normalized Chao1 was significantly lower in multiple sclerosis patients than in controls.

The sample comprised blood. The chain recombines TRBV5-1 with TRBJ2-7, with D possibly TRBD2 on 5 matching bases. The TCR sequence derives from a girl aged 10-17 years with multiple sclerosis. CDR3 nucleotides: TGCGCCAGCAGCACCGGGGTTAGCCACGAGCAGTACTTC. Protein sequence: CASSTGVSHEQYF.